This TCR beta chain comes out of a study of blood T cell repertoires in COVID-19. The method was immunoSEQ multiplex PCR; TCRdb's version includes in-frame clones alone and lacks a portion of them. In the table there are approximately 310,000 clones, 80% to 90% of which are singletons. The germline V gene encodes CDR1 SEHNR and CDR2 FQNEAQ (reference sequence). This CDR3 has 14 residues. V was clipped by 5 bases and J by 3 bases, with 13 bases between them. This receptor was taken from a man in his fifties with active or convalescent COVID-19. V usage is TRBV7-9 and J usage is TRBJ1-2; no clear D. Specimen: peripheral blood. The CDR3 sequence is CASSPGGLDYGYTF. The CDR3 DNA is TGTGCCAGCAGCCCCGGCGGGCTCGACTATGGCTACACCTTC.